These 21 T cell receptor beta chains were all obtained from the same sample, sequenced in a study of blood T cell repertoires in COVID-19. Measured with immunoSEQ multiplex PCR; TCRdb has only the in-frame clones, and not every one. The table lists 250,000 to 400,000 clones, about 85% of them singletons. The specimen was PBMCs or T cells enriched from blood (not recorded which). These receptors all stem from a woman in her twenties or thirties who had been exposed to COVID-19.

The table lists this clone with a few counts. The CDR3 sequence is CASSLARREGPLRYNEQFF. In DNA, the CDR3 is TGTGCCAGCAGCTTAGCCCGGCGGGAGGGCCCCCTAAGATACAATGAGCAGTTCTTC. The rearrangement links TRBV7-9 to TRBJ2-1; 9 nucleotides agree with TRBD2. The germline CDR1 and CDR2 sequences are SEHNR and FQNEAQ (reference sequence). CDR3 length: 19 residues. After removal of 0 bases from V and 4 bases from J, the junction contained 13 bases not matched to a gene.

The J gene is TRBJ1-5, the V gene TRBV6-2 or TRBV6-3; D unclear. Germline V gene lookup returns CDR1 MNHEY and CDR2 SVGEGT. This CDR3 has 19 amino acids. Trimming pared 2 bases from V and 0 bases from J, leaving 20 bases between. In DNA form, the CDR3 reads TGTGCCAGCAGTTACGGGCCCATTGCCACCTCTACTAGCAATCAGCCCCAGCATTTT. It codes for CASSYGPIATSTSNQPQHF.

CDR3 nucleotides: TGTGCCAGCAGCTTAGAACAGGGGCGGGATGGCTACACCTTC. Its protein product is CASSLEQGRDGYTF. This rearrangement joins TRBV11-2 to TRBJ1-2; 7 nucleotides agree with TRBD1. The length of the CDR3 is 14 residues. The V gene's germline CDR1 is SGHAT and CDR2 FQNNGV. J was trimmed by 6 bases and V by 0 bases; bases with no gene match: 4. The full variable domain, rest sourced from reference TRBV11-2 and TRBJ1-2, is EAGVAQSPRYKIIEKRQSVAFWCNPISGHATLYWYQQILGQGPKLLIQFQNNGVVDDSQLPKDRFSAERLKGVDSTLKIQPAKLEDSAVYLCASSLEQGRDGYTFGSGTRLTVV.

V gene TRBV4-1 combines with J gene TRBJ1-3; the match to TRBD1 covers 7 bases. From germline, CDR1 is MGHRA and CDR2 YSYEKL. This CDR3 is built from 14 residues. The V and J ends lost 1 base and 6 bases, in that order; junction bases with no gene match: 3. CDR3 amino acids: CASSQGQGANTIYF. CDR3 DNA sequence: TGCGCCAGCAGCCAAGGACAGGGAGCAAACACCATATATTTT.

The V gene is TRBV29-1, the J gene TRBJ2-3; 10 nucleotides align to TRBD1. There are 12 residues in the CDR3. Germline V gives CDR1 SQVTM, CDR2 ANQGSEA. The J segment lost 6 bases and the V segment lost 6 bases, leaving 3 bases of the junction unmatched. The CDR3 here is CSVRQGADTQYF. The CDR3 DNA reads as TGCAGCGTACGACAGGGGGCCGATACGCAGTATTTT.

The chain has TRBV24-1 and TRBJ1-1; 7 bases agree with TRBD1. CDR1 KGHDR and CDR2 SFDVKD come from the germline V gene. J lost 10 bases, V lost 2 bases, and 6 bases had no gene match. The CDR3 covers 13 residues. The DNA for the CDR3 is TGTGCCACCAGTGATTCAACAGGGGTACGAGCTTTCTTT. This codes for CATSDSTGVRAFF.

This clone was recorded once. V is TRBV20-1 and J is TRBJ2-1, with TRBD2 matching over 10 bases. The CDR3 has 14 amino acids. Germline V lookup: CDR1 DFQATT, CDR2 SNEGSKA (reference sequence). V gave up 3 bases and J gave up 8 bases; unmatched junction bases: 7. As DNA, the CDR3 is TGCAGTGCTAGTGATAGCGGGGGGCCCCATGAGCAGTTCTTC. Translating gives CSASDSGGPHEQFF.

The chain employs TRBV6-5 and TRBJ1-1; maybe TRBD1 (6 bases). CDR1 and CDR2 (germline): MNHEY, SVGAGI. The germline V and J ends were trimmed by 5 bases and 4 bases, with 17 bases remaining between them. The CDR3 sequence is 15 residues long. CDR3 protein: CASSTGTRLSTEAFF. DNA of the CDR3: TGTGCCAGCAGTACCGGGACACGGTTGAGCACTGAAGCTTTCTTT.

Remarks on this clone: The sample contains more than one DNA sequence encoding this CDR3. This chain connects TRBV28 to TRBJ1-5, with unresolved D. CDR1 is MDHEN, CDR2 SYDVKM, per germline. The V and J ends lost 2 bases and 6 bases respectively, with 5 bases between them. The length of the CDR3 is 12 residues. The DNA of the CDR3 is TGTGCCAGCAGTTTACTTTCTCAGCCCCAGCATTTT. Encoded protein: CASSLLSQPQHF. The entire variable domain, with the rest obtained from reference TRBV28 and TRBJ1-5, is as follows: DVKVTQSSRYLVKRTGEKVFLECVQDMDHENMFWYRQDPGLGLRLIYFSYDVKMKEKGDIPEGYSVSREKKERFSLILESASTNQTSMYLCASSLLSQPQHFGDGTRLSIL.

V and J are TRBV6-1 and TRBJ1-6; a possible D gene is TRBD1 (6 bases). The CDR3 has 16 residues. V lost 4 bases to trimming and J lost 9 bases, with 19 bases between them. Germline V CDR1 and CDR2: MNHNS, SASEGT. The CDR3 coding sequence is TGTGCCAGCAGTGCTAACCCTCAGGGGTCTACTTCACCCCTCCACTTT. Translation gives CASSANPQGSTSPLHF.

This chain uses TRBV2 with TRBJ2-1, with TRBD1 identical over 12 bases. CDR1 and CDR2 from the germline V gene are SNHLY and FYNNEI. CDR3 length: 13 amino acids. The V segment lost 6 bases and the J segment 7 bases; nucleotides outside the gene matches: 1. CDR3 residues: CASRGQGANEQFF. The CDR3 nucleotides are TGTGCCAGCAGGGGACAGGGGGCGAATGAGCAGTTCTTC.

The gene calls are TRBV7-2 and TRBJ1-2; weak D call: TRBD1 (6 bases). The V end was cut by 6 bases, the J end by 4 bases, with 18 bases between. The germline CDR1 and CDR2 sequences are SGHTA and FQGNSA. The length of the CDR3 is 15 residues. The CDR3 protein is CASSPKQGSSYGYTF. The CDR3 region has the DNA TGTGCCAGCAGTCCTAAACAGGGTTCGAGCTATGGCTACACCTTC.

V gene TRBV6-5 combines with J gene TRBJ1-1; perhaps TRBD1 as D (6 bases). Trimming took off 7 bases at V and 3 bases at J, with 15 bases between the two ends. This CDR3 comprises 14 residues. CDR1 and CDR2 from the germline V gene are MNHEY and SVGAGI. CDR3 sequence: CASTPGQWDTEAFF. CDR3 DNA: TGTGCCAGCACCCCGGGACAATGGGACACTGAAGCTTTCTTT.

The chain links TRBV4-1 to TRBJ2-7; possible D gene TRBD2, 5 bases. V lost 0 bases and J lost 3, with 12 bases in between. This CDR3 has 15 residues. Germline loops: CDR1 MGHRA, CDR2 YSYEKL. CDR3: CASSQEASPHYEQYF. CDR3 sequence (DNA): TGCGCCAGCAGCCAAGAGGCTAGCCCACACTACGAGCAGTACTTC.

This clone was seen only a few times. The chain recombines TRBV5-8 with TRBJ2-1; 8 bases map to TRBD2. The CDR3 is 15 amino acids. V shed 4 bases and J 0 bases; nucleotides not matched to a gene: 3. Germline-derived CDR1 and CDR2 are SGHTS and YDEGEE. CDR3 nucleotides: TGTGCCAGCAGCACCGGGACTAGCTCCTACAATGAGCAGTTCTTC. This sequence encodes CASSTGTSSYNEQFF.

The chain has TRBV5-6 and TRBJ1-1; D remains unclear. The germline V gene has CDR1 SGHDT and CDR2 YYEEEE. Trimming stripped 2 bases from V and 6 bases from J, with 8 bases between. The CDR3 spans 12 residues. Here the CDR3 DNA reads TGTGCCAGCAGCTTCAGAGGAGCTGAAGCTTTCTTT. This sequence encodes CASSFRGAEAFF.

This clone was seen once. The J gene is TRBJ2-1, the V gene TRBV6-6; weak D call: TRBD1 (5 bases). V lost 6 bases, J lost 8 bases, and 14 bases lay in between. Germline CDR1 and CDR2: MNHNY and SVGAGI (reference sequence). The CDR3 runs 13 residues. In nucleotides, the CDR3 is TGTGCCAGCAGCCCTAGGGGTTACGATGAGCAGTTCTTC. Amino acids: CASSPRGYDEQFF.

The chain employs TRBV6-5 and TRBJ1-5; TRBD1 matches at 8 bases. CDR1 and CDR2 from the germline V gene are MNHEY and SVGAGI. The CDR3 sequence is 15 residues long. V was clipped by 6 bases and J by 7 bases; unmatched bases: 11. CDR3 sequence reads: CASSRTGGPEQPQHF. The CDR3 DNA follows: TGTGCCAGCAGCCGTACAGGGGGACCTGAGCAGCCCCAGCATTTT.

The chain is built from TRBV6-1 and TRBJ2-2; TRBD1 might be the D (7 bases). The CDR3 is 17 residues long. Germline V gene sequence: CDR1 MNHNS, CDR2 SASEGT. The V end lost 2 bases, the J end lost 6 bases, and 19 bases lay between the germline ends. The CDR3 loop reads CASSENPIGRGAGELFF. The CDR3 coding sequence is TGTGCCAGCAGTGAAAACCCAATCGGCAGGGGGGCCGGGGAGCTGTTTTTT.

The J gene is TRBJ2-1, the V gene TRBV28, with TRBD1 identical over 7 bases. V shed 5 bases and J 4 bases; nucleotides not matched to a gene: 11. This CDR3 comprises 16 residues. Germline V gene sequence: CDR1 MDHEN, CDR2 SYDVKM. The CDR3 region has the DNA TGTGCCAGCAGTGTACAGGGGCCCCGAACTTACAATGAGCAGTTCTTC. It encodes CASSVQGPRTYNEQFF.

The chain is built from TRBV27 and TRBJ1-1, with a weak D call TRBD1 (6 bases). The CDR3 is 14 residues long. Trimming cost V 7 bases and J 1 base, with 13 bases left between them. Looked up from germline, CDR1 is MNHEY and CDR2 is SMNVEV (reference sequence). CDR3 sequence (DNA): TGTGCCAGCACCCGTACCAGGGGGAACACTGAAGCTTTCTTT. Translation gives CASTRTRGNTEAFF.